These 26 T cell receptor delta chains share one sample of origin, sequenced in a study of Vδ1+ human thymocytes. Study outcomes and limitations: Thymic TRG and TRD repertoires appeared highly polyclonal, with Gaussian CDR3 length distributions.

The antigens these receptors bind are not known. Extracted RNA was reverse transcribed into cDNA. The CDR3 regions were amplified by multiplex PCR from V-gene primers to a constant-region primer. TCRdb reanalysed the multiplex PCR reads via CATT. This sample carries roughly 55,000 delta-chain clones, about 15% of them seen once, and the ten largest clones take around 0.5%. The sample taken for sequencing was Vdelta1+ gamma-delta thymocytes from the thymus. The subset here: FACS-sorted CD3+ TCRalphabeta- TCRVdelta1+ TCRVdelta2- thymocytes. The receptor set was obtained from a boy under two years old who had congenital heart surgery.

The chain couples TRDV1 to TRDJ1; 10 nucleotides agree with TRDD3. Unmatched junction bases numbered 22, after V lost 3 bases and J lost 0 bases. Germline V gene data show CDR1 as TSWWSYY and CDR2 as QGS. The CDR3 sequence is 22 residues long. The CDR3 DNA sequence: TGTGCTCTTGGGGATTACTCTTTGGGGGATACATGCTCGAGGATAAACACCGATAAACTCATCTTT. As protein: CALGDYSLGDTCSRINTDKLIF.

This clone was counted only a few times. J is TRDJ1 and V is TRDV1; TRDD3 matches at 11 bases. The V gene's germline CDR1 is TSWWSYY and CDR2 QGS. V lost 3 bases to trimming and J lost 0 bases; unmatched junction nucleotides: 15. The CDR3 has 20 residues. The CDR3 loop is CALGDRTRYWGIKYTDKLIF. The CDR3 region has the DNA TGTGCTCTTGGGGACCGGACTAGGTACTGGGGGATAAAGTACACCGATAAACTCATCTTT.

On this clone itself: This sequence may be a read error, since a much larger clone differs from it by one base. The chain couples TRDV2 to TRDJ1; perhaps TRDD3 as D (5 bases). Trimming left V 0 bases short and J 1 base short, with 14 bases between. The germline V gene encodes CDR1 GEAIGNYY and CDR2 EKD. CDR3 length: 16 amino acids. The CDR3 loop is CACDTVPGSCTDKLIF. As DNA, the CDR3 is TGTGCCTGTGACACCGTACCTGGGTCCTGCACCGATAAACTCATCTTT.

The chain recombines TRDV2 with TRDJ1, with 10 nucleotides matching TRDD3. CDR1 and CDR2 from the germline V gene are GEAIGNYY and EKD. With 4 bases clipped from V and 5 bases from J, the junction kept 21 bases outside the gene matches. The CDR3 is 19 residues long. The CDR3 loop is CACEGSYWGMKPSEDKLIF. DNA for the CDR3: TGTGCCTGTGAGGGGTCTTACTGGGGGATGAAGCCATCGGAGGATAAACTCATCTTT.

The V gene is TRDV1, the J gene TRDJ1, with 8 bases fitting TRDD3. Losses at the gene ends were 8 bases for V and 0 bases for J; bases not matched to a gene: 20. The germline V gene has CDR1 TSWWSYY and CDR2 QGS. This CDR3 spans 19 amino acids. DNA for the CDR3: TGTGCTCTTCGATGGTCGATTGGGGGATTTTGCAGTTACACCGATAAACTCATCTTT. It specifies CALRWSIGGFCSYTDKLIF.

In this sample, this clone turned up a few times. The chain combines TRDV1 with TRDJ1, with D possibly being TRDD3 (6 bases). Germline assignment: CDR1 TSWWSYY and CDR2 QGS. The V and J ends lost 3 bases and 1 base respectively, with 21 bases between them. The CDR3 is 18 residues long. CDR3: CALGERPGGREFTDKLIF. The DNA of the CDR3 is TGTGCTCTTGGGGAGCGTCCCGGGGGACGCGAGTTCACCGATAAACTCATCTTT.

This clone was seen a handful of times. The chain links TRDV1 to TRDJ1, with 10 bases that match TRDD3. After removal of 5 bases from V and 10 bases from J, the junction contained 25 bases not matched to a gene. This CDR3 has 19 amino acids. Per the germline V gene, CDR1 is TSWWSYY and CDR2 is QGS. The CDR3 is CALGIPSYVLGDRSEGLIF. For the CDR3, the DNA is TGTGCTCTTGGGATCCCGTCCTACGTACTGGGGGATCGCTCTGAAGGACTCATCTTT.

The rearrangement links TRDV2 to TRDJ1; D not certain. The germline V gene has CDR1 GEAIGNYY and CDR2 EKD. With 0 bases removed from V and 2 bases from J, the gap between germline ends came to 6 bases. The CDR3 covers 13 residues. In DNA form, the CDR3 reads TGTGCCTGTGACACCCACTCGACCGATAAACTCATCTTT. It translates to CACDTHSTDKLIF.

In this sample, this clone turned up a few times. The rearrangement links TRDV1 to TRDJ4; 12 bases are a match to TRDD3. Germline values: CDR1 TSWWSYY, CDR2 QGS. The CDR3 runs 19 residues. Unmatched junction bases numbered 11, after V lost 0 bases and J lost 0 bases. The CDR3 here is CALGELSGWGIRPTRPLIF. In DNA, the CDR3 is TGTGCTCTTGGGGAACTATCCGGCTGGGGGATACGCCCCACCAGACCCCTGATCTTT.

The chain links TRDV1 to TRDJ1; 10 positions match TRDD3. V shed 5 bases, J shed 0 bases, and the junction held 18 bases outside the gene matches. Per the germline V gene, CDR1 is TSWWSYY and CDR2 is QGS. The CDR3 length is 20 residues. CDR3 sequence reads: CALGSPGGGYRGRYTDKLIF. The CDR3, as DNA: TGTGCTCTTGGGTCCCCCGGTGGGGGATACCGAGGGAGATACACCGATAAACTCATCTTT.

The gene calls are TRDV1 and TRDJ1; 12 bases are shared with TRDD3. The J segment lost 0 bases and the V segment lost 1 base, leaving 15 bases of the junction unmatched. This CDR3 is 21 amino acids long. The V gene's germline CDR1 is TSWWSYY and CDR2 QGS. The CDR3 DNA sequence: TGTGCTCTTGGGGAACCCCCTACACGGTACTGGGGGATACCGTACACCGATAAACTCATCTTT. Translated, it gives CALGEPPTRYWGIPYTDKLIF.

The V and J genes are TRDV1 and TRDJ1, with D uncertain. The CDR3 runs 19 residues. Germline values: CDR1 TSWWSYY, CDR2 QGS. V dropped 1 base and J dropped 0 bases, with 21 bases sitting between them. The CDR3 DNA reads TGTGCTCTTGGGGAACGGGTGGCACTTGATGGGACCTACACCGATAAACTCATCTTT. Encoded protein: CALGERVALDGTYTDKLIF.

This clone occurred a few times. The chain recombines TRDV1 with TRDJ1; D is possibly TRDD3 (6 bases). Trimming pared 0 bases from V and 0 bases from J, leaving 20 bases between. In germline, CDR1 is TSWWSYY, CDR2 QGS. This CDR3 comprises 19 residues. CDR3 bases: TGTGCTCTTGGGGAACTTCCCAGATACGCCCGATATTACACCGATAAACTCATCTTT. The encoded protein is CALGELPRYARYYTDKLIF.

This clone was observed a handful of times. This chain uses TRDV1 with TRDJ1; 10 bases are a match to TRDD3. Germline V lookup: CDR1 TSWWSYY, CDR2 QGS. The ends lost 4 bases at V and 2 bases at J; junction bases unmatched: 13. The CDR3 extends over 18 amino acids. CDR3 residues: CALGAIPPLLGDTDKLIF. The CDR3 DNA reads TGTGCTCTTGGGGCCATTCCCCCCTTACTGGGGGATACCGATAAACTCATCTTT.

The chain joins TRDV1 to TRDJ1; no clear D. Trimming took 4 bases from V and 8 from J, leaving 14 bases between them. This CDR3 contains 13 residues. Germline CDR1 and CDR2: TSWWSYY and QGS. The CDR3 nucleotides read TGTGCTCTTGGGGGTATTCCGGTCCTCAAACTCATCTTT. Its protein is CALGGIPVLKLIF.

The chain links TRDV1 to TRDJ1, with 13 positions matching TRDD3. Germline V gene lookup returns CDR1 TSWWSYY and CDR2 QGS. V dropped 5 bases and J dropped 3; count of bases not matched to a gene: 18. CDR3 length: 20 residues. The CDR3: CALGTPSHPRTGGYADKLIF. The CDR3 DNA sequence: TGTGCTCTTGGGACTCCTTCCCATCCAAGGACTGGGGGATACGCCGATAAACTCATCTTT.

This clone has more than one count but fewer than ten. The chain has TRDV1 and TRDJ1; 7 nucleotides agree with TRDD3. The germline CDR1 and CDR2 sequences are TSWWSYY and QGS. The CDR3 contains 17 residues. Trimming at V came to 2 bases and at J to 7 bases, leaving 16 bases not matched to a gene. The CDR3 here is CALGEECTGAITFKLIF. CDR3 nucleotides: TGTGCTCTTGGGGAAGAATGCACTGGGGCCATAACCTTTAAACTCATCTTT.

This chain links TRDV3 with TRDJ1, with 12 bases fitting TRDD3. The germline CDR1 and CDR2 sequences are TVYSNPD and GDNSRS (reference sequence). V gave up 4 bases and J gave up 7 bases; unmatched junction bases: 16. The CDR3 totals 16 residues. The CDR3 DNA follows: TGTGCCTCCCCCCGCTGGCTGGGGGATACGCTTCTTAAACTCATCTTT. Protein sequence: CASPRWLGDTLLKLIF. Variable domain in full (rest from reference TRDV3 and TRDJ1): CDKVTQSSPDQTVASGSEVVLLCTYDTVYSNPDLFWYRIRPDYSFQFVFYGDNSRSEGADFTQGRFSVKHILTQKAFHLVISPVRTEDSATYYCASPRWLGDTLLKLIFGKGTRVTVEP.

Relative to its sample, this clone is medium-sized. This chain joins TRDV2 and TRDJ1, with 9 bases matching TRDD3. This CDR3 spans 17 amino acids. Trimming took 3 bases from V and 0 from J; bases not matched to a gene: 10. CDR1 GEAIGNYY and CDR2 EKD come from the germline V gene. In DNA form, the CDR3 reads TGTGCCTGTGACTCCTGGGGGATTAGCTTCCACACCGATAAACTCATCTTT. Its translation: CACDSWGISFHTDKLIF.

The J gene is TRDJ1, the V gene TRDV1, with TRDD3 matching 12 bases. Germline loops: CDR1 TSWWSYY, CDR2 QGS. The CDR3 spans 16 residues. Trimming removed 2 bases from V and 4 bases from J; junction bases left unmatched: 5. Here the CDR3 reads CALGEYWGIQGDKLIF. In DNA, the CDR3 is TGTGCTCTTGGGGAATACTGGGGGATACAAGGCGATAAACTCATCTTT.

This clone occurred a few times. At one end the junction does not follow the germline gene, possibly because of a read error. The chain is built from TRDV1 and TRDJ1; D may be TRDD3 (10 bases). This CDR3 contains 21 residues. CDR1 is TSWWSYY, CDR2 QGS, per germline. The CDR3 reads CALGAFLRVLGDPPYTDKPIF. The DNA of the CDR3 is TGTGCTCTTGGGGCCTTCCTACGAGTACTGGGGGATCCCCCGTACACCGATAAACCCATCTTT.

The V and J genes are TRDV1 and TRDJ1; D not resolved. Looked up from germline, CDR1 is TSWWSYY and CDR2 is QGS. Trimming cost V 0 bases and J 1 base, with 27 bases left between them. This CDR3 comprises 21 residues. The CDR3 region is CALGELPSPRYGGFVTDKLIF. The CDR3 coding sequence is TGTGCTCTTGGGGAACTCCCGTCTCCAAGATATGGAGGGTTTGTCACCGATAAACTCATCTTT.

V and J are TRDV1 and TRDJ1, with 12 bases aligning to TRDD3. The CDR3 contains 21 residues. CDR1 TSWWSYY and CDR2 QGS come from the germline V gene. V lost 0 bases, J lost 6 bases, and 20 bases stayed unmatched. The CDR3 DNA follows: TGTGCTCTTGGGGAACTCAGACGCTCCTACAACCATACTGGGGGATACAATAAACTCATCTTT. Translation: CALGELRRSYNHTGGYNKLIF.

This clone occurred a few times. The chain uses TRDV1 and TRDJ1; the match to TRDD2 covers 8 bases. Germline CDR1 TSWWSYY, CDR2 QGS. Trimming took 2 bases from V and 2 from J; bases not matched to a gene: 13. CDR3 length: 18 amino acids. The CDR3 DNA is TGTGCTCTTGGGGAAAACTTCCTACACCCCACTGAAACCGATAAACTCATCTTT. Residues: CALGENFLHPTETDKLIF.

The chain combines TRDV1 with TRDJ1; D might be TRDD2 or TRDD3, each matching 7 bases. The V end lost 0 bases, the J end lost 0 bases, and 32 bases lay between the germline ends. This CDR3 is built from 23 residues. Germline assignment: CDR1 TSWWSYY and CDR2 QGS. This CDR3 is CALGELVPTNLGIVGANTDKLIF. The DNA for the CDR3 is TGTGCTCTTGGGGAACTAGTTCCTACGAATCTGGGGATAGTGGGGGCTAACACCGATAAACTCATCTTT.

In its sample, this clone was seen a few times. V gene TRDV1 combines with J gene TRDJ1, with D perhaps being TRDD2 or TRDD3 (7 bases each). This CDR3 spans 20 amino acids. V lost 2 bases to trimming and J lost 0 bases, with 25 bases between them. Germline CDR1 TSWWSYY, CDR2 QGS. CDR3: CALGEILPLGLGGYTDKLIF. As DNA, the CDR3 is TGTGCTCTTGGGGAAATCCTTCCTTTGGGCCTGGGGGGCTACACCGATAAACTCATCTTT.